The 8 T cell receptor beta chains given below trace back to one sample, sequenced in a study of cytomegalovirus exposure and HLA in healthy donors. PCR used 60 Vbeta primers and 13 Jbeta primers. The method was immunoSEQ multiplex PCR; TCRdb's version includes in-frame clones alone and lacks a portion of them. The profile covers fewer than 200,000 clones, with roughly 80% appearing a single time and about 0.77% taken by the ten largest. Material: PBMCs. The receptor source for this set is a woman younger than 35 in good health and CMV-seronegative.

This rearrangement joins TRBV30 to TRBJ1-5; 7 bases are a match to TRBD1. The CDR3 consists of 14 residues. V trimming: 3 bases; J trimming: 3 bases; junction bases outside the gene matches: 5. From germline, CDR1 is GTSNPN and CDR2 SVGIG (reference sequence). Here the CDR3 reads CAWSTQGYNQPQHF. The DNA of the CDR3 is TGTGCCTGGAGCACACAGGGGTACAATCAGCCCCAGCATTTT.

This clone has a handful of counts. J is TRBJ2-7 and V is TRBV6-1, with 9 bases fitting TRBD2. The CDR3 runs to 16 residues. Germline CDR1 MNHNS, CDR2 SASEGT. The ends lost 0 bases at V and 4 bases at J; junction bases unmatched: 7. CDR3 sequence (DNA): TGTGCCAGCAGTGAAGCGGGCGGGAGGGCCGGTTACGAGCAGTACTTC. Amino acid sequence: CASSEAGGRAGYEQYF.

A single count supports this clone. J is TRBJ2-7 and V is TRBV5-6, with D unresolved. V was pared by 1 base and J by 0 bases, with 11 bases between. Germline assignment: CDR1 SGHDT and CDR2 YYEEEE. The CDR3 covers 15 residues. CDR3 sequence: CASSLSARSSYEQYF. CDR3 DNA sequence: TGTGCCAGCAGCTTGTCAGCGAGGAGCTCCTACGAGCAGTACTTC.

The chain employs TRBV18 and TRBJ1-5; a possible D gene is TRBD1 (5 bases). The CDR3 is 15 residues long. Trimming cost V 2 bases and J 2 bases, with 10 bases left between them. Germline CDR1 and CDR2: KGHSH and LQKENI. CDR3 coding DNA: TGTGCCAGCTCACCATCAGGGAACCGCAATCAGCCCCAGCATTTT. Translation gives CASSPSGNRNQPQHF.

The chain has TRBV7-8 and TRBJ2-1; the match to TRBD1 covers 10 bases. Germline trimming cut 5 bases from V and 6 bases from J; bases unmatched to any gene: 10. Germline lookup yields CDR1 SGHVS and CDR2 FQNEAQ. This CDR3 is 16 amino acids long. The CDR3, as DNA: TGTGCCAGCAGCCTACTGGCCGGGACAGGGGCCAATGAGCAGTTCTTC. It translates to CASSLLAGTGANEQFF.

The rearrangement joins TRBV28 to TRBJ2-3; 7 bases agree with TRBD2. V lost 4 bases and J lost 6; bases outside the gene matches: 16. The CDR3 loop spans 17 amino acids. Germline V gene lookup returns CDR1 MDHEN and CDR2 SYDVKM. CDR3 DNA sequence: TGTGCCAGCAGTTCCGTTCCGGGAGGTGGATTCGTGGATACGCAGTATTTT. It codes for CASSSVPGGGFVDTQYF.

The chain couples TRBV12-5 to TRBJ2-7; 8 positions agree with TRBD1. This CDR3 region has 16 residues. Trimming cost V 2 bases and J 6 bases; bases outside gene matches: 12. The germline gives CDR1 LGHNT, CDR2 FRNRAP. The CDR3 DNA follows: TGTGCTAGTGGTTTGACCCCGGGACAGGTTTCCAGCGAGCAGTACTTC. Its translation: CASGLTPGQVSSEQYF. Using reference TRBV12-5 and TRBJ2-7 for the parts outside the CDR3, the full variable domain is DARVTQTPRHKVTEMGQEVTMRCQPILGHNTVFWYRQTMMQGLELLAYFRNRAPLDDSGMPKDRFSAEMPDATLATLKIQPSEPRDSAVYFCASGLTPGQVSSEQYFGPGTRLTVT.

Only a few counts were recorded for this clone. V is TRBV9 and J is TRBJ2-1; tentatively, D is TRBD1 (7 bases). Trimming shortened V by 3 bases and J by 2 bases, and 12 bases separated the two germline ends. This CDR3 is built from 15 residues. Germline V lookup: CDR1 SGDLS, CDR2 YYNGEE. Here the CDR3 reads CASSGRDRAYNEQFF. The DNA of the CDR3 is TGTGCCAGCAGCGGGCGGGACAGAGCCTACAATGAGCAGTTCTTC.